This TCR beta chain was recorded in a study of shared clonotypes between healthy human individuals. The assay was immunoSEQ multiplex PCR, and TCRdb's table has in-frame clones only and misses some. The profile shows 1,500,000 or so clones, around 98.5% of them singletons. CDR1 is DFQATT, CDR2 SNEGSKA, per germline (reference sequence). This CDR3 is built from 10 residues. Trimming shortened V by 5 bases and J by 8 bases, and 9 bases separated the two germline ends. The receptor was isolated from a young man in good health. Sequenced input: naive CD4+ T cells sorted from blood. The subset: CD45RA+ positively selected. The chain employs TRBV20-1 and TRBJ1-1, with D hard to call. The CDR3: CSARYNEAFF. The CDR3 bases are TGCAGTGCTCGGTACAACGAAGCTTTCTTT.